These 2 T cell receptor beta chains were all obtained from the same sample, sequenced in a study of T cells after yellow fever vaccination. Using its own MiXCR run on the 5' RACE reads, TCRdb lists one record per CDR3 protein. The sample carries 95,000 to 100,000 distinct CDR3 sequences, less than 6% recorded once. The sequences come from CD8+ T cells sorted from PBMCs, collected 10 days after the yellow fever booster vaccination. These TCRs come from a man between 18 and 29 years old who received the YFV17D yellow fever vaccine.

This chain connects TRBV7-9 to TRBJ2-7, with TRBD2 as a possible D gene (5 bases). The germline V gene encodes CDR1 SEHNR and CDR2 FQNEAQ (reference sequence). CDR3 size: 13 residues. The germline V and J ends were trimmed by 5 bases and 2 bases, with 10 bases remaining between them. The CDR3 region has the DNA TGTGCCAGCAGCCCCAGCGGCCCCTACGAGCAGTACGTC. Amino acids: CASSPSGPYEQYV.

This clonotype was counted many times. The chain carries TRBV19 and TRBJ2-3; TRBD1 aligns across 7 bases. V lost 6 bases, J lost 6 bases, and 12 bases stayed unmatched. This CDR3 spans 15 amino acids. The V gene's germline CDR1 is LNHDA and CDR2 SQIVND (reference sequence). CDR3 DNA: TGTGCCAGTAGCCCGAGTAGCAGGGGGTCGGATACGCAGTATTTT. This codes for CASSPSSRGSDTQYF.